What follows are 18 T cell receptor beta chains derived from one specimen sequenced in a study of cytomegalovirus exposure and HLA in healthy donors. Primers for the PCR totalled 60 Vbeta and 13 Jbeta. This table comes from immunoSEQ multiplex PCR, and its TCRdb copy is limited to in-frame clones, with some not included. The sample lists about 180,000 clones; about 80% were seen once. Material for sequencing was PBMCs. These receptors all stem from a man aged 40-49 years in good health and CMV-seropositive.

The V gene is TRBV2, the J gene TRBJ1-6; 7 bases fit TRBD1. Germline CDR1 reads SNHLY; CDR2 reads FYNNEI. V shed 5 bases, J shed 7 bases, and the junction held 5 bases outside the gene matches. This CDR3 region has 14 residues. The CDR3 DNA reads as TGTGCCAGCAGTCCCGGGACAGCCAATTCACCCCTCCACTTT. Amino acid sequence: CASSPGTANSPLHF.

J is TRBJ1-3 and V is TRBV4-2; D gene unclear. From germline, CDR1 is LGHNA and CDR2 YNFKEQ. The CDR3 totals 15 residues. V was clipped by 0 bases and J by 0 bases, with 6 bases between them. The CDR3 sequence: CASSQDASSGNTIYF. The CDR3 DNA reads TGTGCCAGCAGCCAAGACGCCAGCTCTGGAAACACCATATATTTT.

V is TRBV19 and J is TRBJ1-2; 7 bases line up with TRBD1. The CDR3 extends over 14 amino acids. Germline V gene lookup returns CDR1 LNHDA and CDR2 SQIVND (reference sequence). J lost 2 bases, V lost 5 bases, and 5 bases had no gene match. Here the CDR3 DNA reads TGTGCCAGTAGTCGACAGGGTACCAACTATGGCTACACCTTC. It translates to CASSRQGTNYGYTF.

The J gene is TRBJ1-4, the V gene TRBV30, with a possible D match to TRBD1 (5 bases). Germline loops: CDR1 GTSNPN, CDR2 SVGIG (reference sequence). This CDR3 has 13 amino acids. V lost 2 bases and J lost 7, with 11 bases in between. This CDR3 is CAWSLGEGEKLFF. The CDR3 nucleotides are TGTGCCTGGAGTCTAGGGGAAGGTGAAAAACTGTTTTTT.

CDR3 protein: CASSYGTSGSGGTQYF. The CDR3 bases are TGTGCCAGCAGTTACGGGACTAGCGGGAGTGGGGGGACCCAGTACTTC. The V gene is TRBV6-5, the J gene TRBJ2-5, with 14 bases identical to TRBD2. Germline loops: CDR1 MNHEY, CDR2 SVGAGI. Trimming took 2 bases from V and 7 from J; bases not matched to a gene: 6. The CDR3 totals 16 residues.

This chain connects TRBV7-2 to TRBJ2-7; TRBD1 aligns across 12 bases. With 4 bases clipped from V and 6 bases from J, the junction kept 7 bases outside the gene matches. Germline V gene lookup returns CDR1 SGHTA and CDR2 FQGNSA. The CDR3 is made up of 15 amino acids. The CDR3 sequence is CASSSGQGATLEQYF. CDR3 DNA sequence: TGTGCCAGCAGCTCGGGACAGGGGGCCACTCTCGAGCAGTACTTC.

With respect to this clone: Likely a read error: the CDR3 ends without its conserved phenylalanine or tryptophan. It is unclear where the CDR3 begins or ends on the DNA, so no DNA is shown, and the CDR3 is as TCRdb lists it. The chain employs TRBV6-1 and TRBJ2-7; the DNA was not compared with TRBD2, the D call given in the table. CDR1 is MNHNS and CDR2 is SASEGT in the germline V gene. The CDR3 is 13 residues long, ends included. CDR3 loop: CASKTGGGGSRYS.

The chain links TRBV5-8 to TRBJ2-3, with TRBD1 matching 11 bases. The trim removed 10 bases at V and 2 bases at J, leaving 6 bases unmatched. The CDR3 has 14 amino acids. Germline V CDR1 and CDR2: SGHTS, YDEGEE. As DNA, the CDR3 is TGTGCCGGAGGACAGGGGGCACACACAGATACGCAGTATTTT. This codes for CAGGQGAHTDTQYF.

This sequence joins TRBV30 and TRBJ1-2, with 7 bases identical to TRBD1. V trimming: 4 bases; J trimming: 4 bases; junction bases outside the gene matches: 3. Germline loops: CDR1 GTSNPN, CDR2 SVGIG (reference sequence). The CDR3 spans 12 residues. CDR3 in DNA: TGTGCCTGGAACTCAGGGGGCTATGGCTACACCTTC. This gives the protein CAWNSGGYGYTF.

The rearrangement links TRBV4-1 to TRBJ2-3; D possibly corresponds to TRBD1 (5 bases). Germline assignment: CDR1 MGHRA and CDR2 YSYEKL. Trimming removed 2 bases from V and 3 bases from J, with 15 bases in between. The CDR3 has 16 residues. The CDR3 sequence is CASSQLQGGRTDTQYF. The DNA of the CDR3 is TGCGCCAGCAGCCAACTCCAGGGTGGACGGACAGATACGCAGTATTTT.

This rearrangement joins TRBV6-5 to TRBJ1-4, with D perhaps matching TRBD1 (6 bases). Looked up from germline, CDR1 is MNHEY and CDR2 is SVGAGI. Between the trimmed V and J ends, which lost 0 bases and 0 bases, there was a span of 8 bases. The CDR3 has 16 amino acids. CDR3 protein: CASSYSDSPTNEKLFF. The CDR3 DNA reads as TGTGCCAGCAGTTACTCGGACAGTCCAACTAATGAAAAACTGTTTTTT.

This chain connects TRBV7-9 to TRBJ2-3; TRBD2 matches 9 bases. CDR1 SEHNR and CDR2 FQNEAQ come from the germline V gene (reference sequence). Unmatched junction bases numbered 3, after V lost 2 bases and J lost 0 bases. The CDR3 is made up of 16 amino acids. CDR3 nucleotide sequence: TGTGCCAGCAGCTTACTAGCGGGGATGAGCACAGATACGCAGTATTTT. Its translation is CASSLLAGMSTDTQYF.

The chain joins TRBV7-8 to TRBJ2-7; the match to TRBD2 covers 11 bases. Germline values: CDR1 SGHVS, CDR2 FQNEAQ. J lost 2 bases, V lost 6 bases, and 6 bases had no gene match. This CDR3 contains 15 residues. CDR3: CASSSPGLAAYEQYF. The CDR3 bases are TGTGCCAGCAGTAGCCCGGGACTAGCGGCCTACGAGCAGTACTTC.

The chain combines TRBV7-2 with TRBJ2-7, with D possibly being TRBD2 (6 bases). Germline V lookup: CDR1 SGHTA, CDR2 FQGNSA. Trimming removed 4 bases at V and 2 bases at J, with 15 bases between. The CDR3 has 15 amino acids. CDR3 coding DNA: TGTGCCAGCAGCTCCGCCGGGACTGGAACCTACGAGCAGTACTTC. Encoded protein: CASSSAGTGTYEQYF.

DNA of the CDR3: TGTGCCAGCAGCTTCAGGGGGGACGGTAATTCACCCCTCCACTTT. It is translated as CASSFRGDGNSPLHF. The gene calls are TRBV7-6 and TRBJ1-6, with 7 bases fitting TRBD1. The V gene's germline CDR1 is SGHVS and CDR2 FNYEAQ. Trimming at V came to 3 bases and at J to 6 bases, leaving 5 bases not matched to a gene. The CDR3 spans 15 residues.

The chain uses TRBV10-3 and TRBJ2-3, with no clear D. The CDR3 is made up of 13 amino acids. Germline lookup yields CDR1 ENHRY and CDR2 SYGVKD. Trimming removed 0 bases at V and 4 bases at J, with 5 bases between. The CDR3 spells CAISESAPDTQYF. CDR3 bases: TGTGCCATCAGTGAGTCGGCCCCAGATACGCAGTATTTT.

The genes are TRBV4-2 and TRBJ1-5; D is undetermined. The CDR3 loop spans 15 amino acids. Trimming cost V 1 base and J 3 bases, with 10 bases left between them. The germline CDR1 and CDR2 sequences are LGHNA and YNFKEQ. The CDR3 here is CASSQVLANNQPQHF. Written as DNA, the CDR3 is TGTGCCAGCAGCCAAGTATTGGCCAACAATCAGCCCCAGCATTTT.

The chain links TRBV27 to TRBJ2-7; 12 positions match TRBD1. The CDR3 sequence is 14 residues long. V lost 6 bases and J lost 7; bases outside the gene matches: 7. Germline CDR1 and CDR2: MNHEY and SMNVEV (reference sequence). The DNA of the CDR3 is TGTGCCAGCAGCCCGGGGACAGGGGGCTTTGAGCAGTACTTC. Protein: CASSPGTGGFEQYF.